This TCR beta chain was profiled in a study of T cell changes during pregnancy in multiple sclerosis. The assay was immunoSEQ multiplex PCR, and TCRdb's table has in-frame clones only and misses some. The sample comprises roughly 70,000 clones, roughly nine tenths of which are singletons, and roughly 1.2% rests with the top ten. Trimming shortened V by 5 bases and J by 5 bases, and 10 bases separated the two germline ends. CDR1 is MNHEY, CDR2 SVGAGI, per germline. This CDR3 has 13 amino acids. The sample was peripheral blood, taken in the third trimester of pregnancy. The receptor was isolated from a female donor with multiple sclerosis, enrolled in a pregnancy study. This chain uses TRBV6-5 with TRBJ1-5; D is uncertain. The CDR3 sequence: CASSRREDQPQHF. The DNA for the CDR3 is TGTGCCAGCAGTAGAAGGGAGGATCAGCCCCAGCATTTT.